Following are 10 T cell receptor beta chains from one sample sequenced in a study of STAT3 mutations in large granular lymphocyte leukemia. Repertoires were generated with immunoSEQ multiplex PCR, while TCRdb's copy carries only in-frame clones and drops some. The data hold fewer than 15,000 clones, with approximately 85% observed a single time. Study-level findings and limits: Every T-cell large granular lymphocyte leukemia patient had at least one immunodominant TCR beta clonotype.

These TCRs' antigens remain unknown. Sequencing was done on a sample of PBMCs. The receptors were sampled from a human donor with T large granular lymphocyte leukemia. Some clones in this sample may be carry-over from other donors' samples.

This clone appeared a few times. The V gene is TRBV7-9, the J gene TRBJ2-3, with 8 bases that match TRBD2. This CDR3 region has 14 residues. Per the germline V gene, CDR1 is SEHNR and CDR2 is FQNEAQ (reference sequence). Trimming cost V 5 bases and J 5 bases; bases outside gene matches: 6. The CDR3 DNA reads TGTGCCAGCAGCCTAGGGCTAGCGGGAGATACGCAGTATTTT. Its translation: CASSLGLAGDTQYF.

The genes are TRBV5-6 and TRBJ2-2; 8 bases line up with TRBD1. The CDR3 is 14 amino acids. After removal of 4 bases from V and 3 bases from J, the junction contained 2 bases not matched to a gene. Germline V lookup: CDR1 SGHDT, CDR2 YYEEEE. Written as DNA, the CDR3 is TGTGCCAGCAGCATGACAGGGGACACCGGGGAGCTGTTTTTT. Its protein is CASSMTGDTGELFF.

J is TRBJ2-1 and V is TRBV7-9, with TRBD2 as a possible D gene (5 bases). V was clipped by 6 bases and J by 11 bases, with 14 bases between them. Germline V CDR1 and CDR2: SEHNR, FQNEAQ (reference sequence). The CDR3 has 12 amino acids. The CDR3 loop reads CASSYGESQQFF. Written as DNA, the CDR3 is TGTGCCAGCAGTTACGGGGAATCACAGCAGTTCTTC.

The table lists this clone with a count of one. The chain joins TRBV7-9 to TRBJ1-5, with 9 bases fitting TRBD1. The CDR3 covers 13 residues. The V segment lost 5 bases and the J segment 7 bases; nucleotides outside the gene matches: 3. The germline V gene has CDR1 SEHNR and CDR2 FQNEAQ (reference sequence). The CDR3, as DNA: TGTGCCAGCAGCCAACAGGGGGCCCAGCCCCAGCATTTT. This gives the protein CASSQQGAQPQHF.

The genes are TRBV5-1 and TRBJ2-6; D is unclear. The ends were cut back, 0 bases at V and 0 bases at J, with 1 base in the middle. Germline CDR1 reads SGHRS; CDR2 reads YFSETQ. The CDR3 is 14 amino acids. The CDR3 DNA reads TGCGCCAGCAGCTTGGACTCTGGGGCCAACGTCCTGACTTTC. It is translated as CASSLDSGANVLTF.

This clone was counted a single time. The V gene is TRBV9, the J gene TRBJ2-2; D ambiguous. CDR1 and CDR2 (germline): SGDLS, YYNGEE. The ends were cut back, 0 bases at V and 7 bases at J, with 10 bases in the middle. The CDR3 runs to 14 residues. The CDR3 spells CASSVEVSGGELFF. The CDR3 nucleotides are TGTGCCAGCAGCGTAGAAGTTAGTGGCGGGGAGCTGTTTTTT.

V usage is TRBV28 and J usage is TRBJ1-4, with D perhaps matching TRBD1 (5 bases). Germline-derived CDR1 and CDR2 are MDHEN and SYDVKM. This CDR3 is 15 amino acids long. Trimming took 7 bases from V and 4 from J, leaving 16 bases between them. The CDR3 sequence: CASMERVQGNEKLFF. The CDR3 DNA follows: TGTGCCAGCATGGAGAGGGTTCAGGGTAATGAAAAACTGTTTTTT.

The V and J genes are TRBV4-1 and TRBJ1-2; D might be TRBD1 (5 bases). The CDR3 loop spans 15 amino acids. CDR1 and CDR2 (germline): MGHRA, YSYEKL. Trimming took off 0 bases at V and 5 bases at J, with 13 bases between the two ends. The CDR3 sequence is CASSQDPQQEYGYTF. CDR3 in DNA: TGCGCCAGCAGCCAAGACCCTCAACAGGAGTATGGCTACACCTTC.

The chain carries TRBV7-9 and TRBJ1-5, with D possibly TRBD1 on 6 matching bases. Trimming shortened V by 1 base and J by 10 bases, and 23 bases separated the two germline ends. There are 17 residues in the CDR3. CDR1 is SEHNR and CDR2 is FQNEAQ in the germline V gene (reference sequence). The CDR3 nucleotides are TGTGCCAGCAGCTTAGACCTGGGGGGGGGCGCAATCAGCCCCCAGCATTTT. Protein sequence: CASSLDLGGGAISPQHF.

The rearrangement uses TRBV29-1 and TRBJ2-1, with 9 bases identical to TRBD2. The CDR3 runs 14 residues. Germline lookup yields CDR1 SQVTM and CDR2 ANQGSEA. V shed 6 bases and J 5 bases; nucleotides not matched to a gene: 8. CDR3 loop: CSVPTSGTNNEQFF. The CDR3 DNA reads TGCAGCGTGCCGACTAGCGGCACTAACAATGAGCAGTTCTTC.